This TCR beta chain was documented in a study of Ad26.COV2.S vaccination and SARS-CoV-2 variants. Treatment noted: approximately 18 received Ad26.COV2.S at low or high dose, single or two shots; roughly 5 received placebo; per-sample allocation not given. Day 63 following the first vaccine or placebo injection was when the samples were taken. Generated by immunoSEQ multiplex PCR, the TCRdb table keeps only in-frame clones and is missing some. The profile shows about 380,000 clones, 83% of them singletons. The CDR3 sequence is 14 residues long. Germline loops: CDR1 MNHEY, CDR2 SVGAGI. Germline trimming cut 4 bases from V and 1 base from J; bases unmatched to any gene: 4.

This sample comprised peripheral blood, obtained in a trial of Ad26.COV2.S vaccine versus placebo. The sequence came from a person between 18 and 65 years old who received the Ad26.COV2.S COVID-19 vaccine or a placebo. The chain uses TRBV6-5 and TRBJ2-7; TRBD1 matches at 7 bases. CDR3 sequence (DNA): TGTGCCAGCAGTTCGGCAGGGGGATCCTACGAGCAGTACTTC. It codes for CASSSAGGSYEQYF.